The 15 T cell receptor beta chains below come from one sample, sequenced in a study of breast tumors, draining lymph nodes, adjacent tissues. TCRdb processed the multiplex PCR reads anew with MiXCR; each CDR3 protein has one entry. This repertoire shows about 200,000 distinct CDR3 sequences, 30% to 35% found once; its top ten account for approximately 3.5%. Samples came from axillary lymph nodes draining the breast cancer. The specimen was axillary lymph node tissue. Source of these receptors: a female donor with breast cancer. Some clones in this sample may be carry-over from other donors' samples.

This clonotype was found many times. The V call is TRBV11-3, the J call TRBJ2-5; no clear D gene. The germline V and J ends were trimmed by 3 bases and 3 bases, with 14 bases remaining between them. Looked up from germline, CDR1 is SGHNT and CDR2 is YENEEA. The CDR3 consists of 15 residues. CDR3: CASSFHISWEETQYF. CDR3 bases: TGTGCCAGCAGCTTCCACATAAGTTGGGAAGAGACCCAGTACTTC.

Regarding this clonotype: A read error may explain this, as a much larger clone is one base away. The missing conserved phenylalanine or tryptophan at the end of this CDR3 makes a read error likely. This CDR3 reads CASNRDPMRETQYL. The CDR3 DNA sequence: TGTGCCAGCAACCGGGATCCCATGAGGGAGACCCAGTACCTC. J is TRBJ2-5 and V is TRBV7-2, with a possible D match to TRBD2 (5 bases). CDR3 length: 14 amino acids. CDR1 SGHTA and CDR2 FQGNSA come from the germline V gene. Trimming stripped 7 bases from V and 5 bases from J, with 17 bases between.

This clonotype was observed many times. V and J are TRBV30 and TRBJ2-1; unclear D gene. CDR1 is GTSNPN, CDR2 SVGIG, per germline (reference sequence). V gave up 1 base and J gave up 14 bases, with 12 bases separating them. CDR3 length: 11 amino acids. CDR3 coding DNA: TGTGCCTGGAGTGCTAGGGAAGAGGAGTTCTTC. This encodes CAWSAREEEFF. The whole variable domain, filled in from reference TRBV30 and TRBJ2-1, reads SQTIHQWPATLVQPVGSPLSLECTVEGTSNPNLYWYRQAAGRGLQLLFYSVGIGQISSEVPQNLSASRPQDRQFILSSKKLLLSDSGFYLCAWSAREEEFFGPGTRLTVL.

The table lists this clonotype with many counts. This chain connects TRBV7-2 to TRBJ2-7, with 12 bases lining up with TRBD1. The CDR3 length is 18 residues. J gave up 5 bases and V 1 base, and 12 bases lay outside the gene matches. The germline CDR1 and CDR2 sequences are SGHTA and FQGNSA. The chain's CDR3 is CASSLGDRWGQGAHEQYF. The DNA for the CDR3 is TGTGCCAGCAGCTTAGGGGATCGGTGGGGACAGGGGGCCCACGAGCAGTACTTC.

This clonotype was counted many times. This chain joins TRBV24-1 and TRBJ1-4; no clear D gene. This CDR3 contains 15 residues. The ends were cut back, 2 bases at V and 3 bases at J, with 9 bases in the middle. CDR1 and CDR2 from the germline V gene are KGHDR and SFDVKD. In DNA form, the CDR3 reads TGTGCCACCAGTGATTCCGACGGCCCTAATGAAAAACTGTTTTTT. Amino acid sequence: CATSDSDGPNEKLFF.

This clonotype was seen at least ten times. The rearrangement uses TRBV7-3 and TRBJ1-2; 7 positions agree with TRBD1. The CDR3 extends over 13 amino acids. Germline CDR1 reads SGHTA; CDR2 reads FQGTGA. V lost 1 base to trimming and J lost 7 bases; unmatched junction nucleotides: 3. The CDR3 DNA is TGTGCCAGCAGCTTAATAGACAGGGCTGGCTACACCTTC. Residues: CASSLIDRAGYTF.

This clonotype was recorded at least ten times. The J gene is TRBJ1-2, the V gene TRBV9, with 9 bases lining up with TRBD1. V gave up 1 base and J gave up 4 bases; unmatched junction bases: 8. Germline CDR1 and CDR2: SGDLS and YYNGEE. CDR3 length equals 16 residues. DNA of the CDR3: TGTGCCAGCAGCGTATACCCGGGACAGGGATCCTATGGCTACACCTTC. Its translation is CASSVYPGQGSYGYTF.

As for this clonotype: It may be a read error: a sequence one base away is much more abundant. V usage is TRBV20-1 and J usage is TRBJ2-1; D not certain. Germline-derived CDR1 and CDR2 are DFQATT and SNEGSKA (reference sequence). The CDR3 is 12 residues long. The CDR3 region has the DNA TGCAGTGCCCAAACCCAATACAATGAGCCGTTCTTC. This gives the protein CSAQTQYNEPFF.

J is TRBJ2-6 and V is TRBV7-8; D possibly corresponds to TRBD1 (7 bases). V lost 0 bases, J lost 4 bases, and 10 bases lay in between. Germline V gives CDR1 SGHVS, CDR2 FQNEAQ. The CDR3 runs to 16 residues. In DNA, the CDR3 is TGTGCCAGCAGCTTAGCGCGGGGACAGGGGGCCAACGTCCTGACTTTC. This codes for CASSLARGQGANVLTF.

The genes are TRBV4-3 and TRBJ2-3; the match to TRBD2 covers 9 bases. The CDR3 loop spans 14 amino acids. Germline loops: CDR1 LGHNA, CDR2 YSLEER. With V trimmed by 1 base and J by 6 bases, 2 bases remained unmatched. The CDR3 coding sequence is TGCGCCAGCAGCCAAGGCCTAGCGGGGGATACGCAGTATTTT. Translating gives CASSQGLAGDTQYF.

This clonotype was counted at least ten times. V is TRBV30 and J is TRBJ1-5, with no clear D. Trimming took 2 bases from V and 4 from J, leaving 6 bases between them. The CDR3 has 12 residues. Germline-derived CDR1 and CDR2 are GTSNPN and SVGIG (reference sequence). The CDR3 reads CAWSPQNQPQHF. The CDR3 DNA sequence: TGTGCCTGGAGTCCGCAGAATCAGCCCCAGCATTTT.

This sequence joins TRBV24-1 and TRBJ2-1; 9 nucleotides match TRBD1. The CDR3 spans 16 residues. Per germline, CDR1 KGHDR and CDR2 SFDVKD. V trimming: 4 bases; J trimming: 4 bases; junction bases outside the gene matches: 7. The CDR3 loop is CATSEHRDRVYNEQFF. For the CDR3, the DNA is TGTGCCACCAGTGAGCACCGGGACAGGGTTTACAATGAGCAGTTCTTC.

V and J are TRBV5-8 and TRBJ2-1; 9 bases line up with TRBD1. The V gene's germline CDR1 is SGHTS and CDR2 YDEGEE. The J segment lost 12 bases and the V segment lost 0 bases, leaving 10 bases of the junction unmatched. This CDR3 contains 15 residues. The CDR3 reads CASSLGTGATDTQFF. DNA for the CDR3: TGTGCCAGCAGCTTGGGGACAGGGGCAACAGATACGCAGTTCTTC.

This clonotype was seen at least ten times. CDR3 DNA: TGTGCCAGCAGCTCCCTTATCGGACAGACCCAAGAGACCCAGTACTTC. Translated, it gives CASSSLIGQTQETQYF. V and J are TRBV5-8 and TRBJ2-5, with D possibly matching TRBD1 (6 bases). The length of the CDR3 is 16 residues. Germline V gene data show CDR1 as SGHTS and CDR2 as YDEGEE. Trimming took off 3 bases at V and 1 base at J, with 16 bases between the two ends.

The sample holds many counts of this clonotype. J is TRBJ1-5 and V is TRBV7-2; a possible D gene is TRBD1 (5 bases). Deletions cut 0 bases from V and 1 base from J, with 10 bases between. The CDR3 has 16 residues. Looked up from germline, CDR1 is SGHTA and CDR2 is FQGNSA. CDR3 sequence reads: CASSLAGGYSNQPQHF. CDR3 DNA: TGTGCCAGCAGCTTAGCTGGGGGGTACAGCAATCAGCCCCAGCATTTT.